Sequencing of this T cell receptor beta chain was carried out in a study of technical replicates of blood from a few donors (dated by TCRdb to 2015 to 2018). There are 14 amino acids in the CDR3, from cysteine to phenylalanine inclusive. The sequence is cut down to CDR3 DNA, 42 bases in frame from base 1. Deletion took 3 bases off V and 3 bases off J, with a span of 11 bases between the germline ends. CDR1 and CDR2 were assigned from the germline V gene as SGDLS and YYNGEE. Preparation of the library involved the immunoSEQ multiplex PCR assay. TCRdb mirrors the immuneACCESS table, restricted to in-frame sequences. Some clones are absent from its copies; in checked studies, under half trace to an unresolved V gene, and the reason for the others is unknown. For this sample the table gives tens of thousands of clones, of which roughly nine tenths were detected only once. Roughly 0.38% of the sample goes to the ten largest clones.

For this clone: The clone's antigen remains unknown. No much larger clone exists at a distance of one base, and base qualities are not known.

Sequenced input: T cells isolated from PBMCs. The receptor chain draws on TRBV9 and TRBJ2-3; tentative D gene TRBD1, with 6 bases matching. The clonotype comes from a human donor in good health. Some clones in this sample may be carry-over from other donors' samples. The CDR3 protein sequence reads: CASSGPGQTDTQYF. The DNA sequence is as follows: TGTGCCAGCAGCGGCCCGGGACAAACAGATACGCAGTATTTT.